A single sample gave rise to the 22 T cell receptor beta chains below, sequenced in a study of shared T cell receptors in the human thymus. Sequenced by immunoSEQ multiplex PCR; TCRdb stores in-frame clones only, minus some. The sample includes hundreds of thousands of clones, approximately 87% of them seen just once. The sample was also reused in another study, on human thymus T cells.

Sequencing was performed on thymocytes. The receptors here all came from a boy under three years old with a congenital heart defect.

CDR3 in amino acids: CASSTGGTNYGYTF. The CDR3 DNA follows: TGTGCCAGTAGCACGGGGGGGACAAACTATGGCTACACCTTC. V and J are TRBV19 and TRBJ1-2; tentatively, D is TRBD1 (6 bases). The V end lost 6 bases, the J end lost 2 bases, and 13 bases lay between the germline ends. Germline V gene sequence: CDR1 LNHDA, CDR2 SQIVND (reference sequence). The CDR3 has 14 residues.

The chain couples TRBV27 to TRBJ2-7, with 8 positions matching TRBD2. The junction had 13 bases not matched to a gene; V was cut back by 0 bases and J by 6 bases. This CDR3 is built from 17 residues. The germline V gene has CDR1 MNHEY and CDR2 SMNVEV (reference sequence). In nucleotides, the CDR3 is TGTGCCAGCAGTTTATCCCTGAATCTGAGCGGGAGCGGCGAGCAGTACTTC. It yields the protein CASSLSLNLSGSGEQYF.

This clone was seen only a few times. The rearrangement joins TRBV19 to TRBJ1-2; no clear D gene. The V end was cut by 5 bases, the J end by 6 bases, with 10 bases between. There are 12 residues in the CDR3. CDR1 and CDR2 (germline): LNHDA, SQIVND (reference sequence). For the CDR3, the DNA is TGTGCCAGTAGTTGGGAGGGCGATGGCTACACCTTC. It yields the protein CASSWEGDGYTF.

The chain links TRBV27 to TRBJ2-1, with 8 bases lining up with TRBD1. CDR1 MNHEY and CDR2 SMNVEV come from the germline V gene (reference sequence). V gave up 4 bases and J gave up 4 bases; unmatched junction bases: 3. The CDR3 contains 14 residues. The CDR3 reads CASSSDREYNEQFF. The CDR3 DNA is TGTGCCAGCAGTTCGGACAGGGAATACAATGAGCAGTTCTTC.

CDR3 region: CASSSDRGSNQPQHF. CDR3 bases: TGTGCCAGCAGCTCGGACAGGGGCTCCAATCAGCCCCAGCATTTT. The chain is built from TRBV5-7 and TRBJ1-5; 9 bases match TRBD1. TRBV5-7 is filed as an ORF, its function uncertain. The CDR3 extends over 15 amino acids. Trimming at V came to 3 bases and at J to 3 bases, leaving 4 bases not matched to a gene.

The V call is TRBV10-2, the J call TRBJ2-7, with D possibly matching TRBD1 (5 bases). Germline V gene lookup returns CDR1 WSHSY and CDR2 SAAADI. With 7 bases removed from V and 3 bases from J, the gap between germline ends came to 13 bases. The CDR3 totals 13 residues. The CDR3 DNA reads as TGCGCCAGCAAGGTGGAAGGGGACTACGAGCAGTACTTC. As protein: CASKVEGDYEQYF.

This sequence joins TRBV6-1 and TRBJ1-3; D is possibly TRBD1 (6 bases). The CDR3 contains 16 residues. Per germline, CDR1 MNHNS and CDR2 SASEGT. The V and J ends lost 4 bases and 0 bases respectively, with 13 bases between them. CDR3 coding DNA: TGTGCCAGCAGTGGACAGGCGTCATTCTCTGGAAACACCATATATTTT. It specifies CASSGQASFSGNTIYF.

The genes are TRBV11-3 and TRBJ2-3; D remains unclear. Germline values: CDR1 SGHNT, CDR2 YENEEA. With 2 bases removed from V and 6 bases from J, the gap between germline ends came to 9 bases. The CDR3 has 13 residues. The CDR3 loop reads CASSLSGGDTQYF. CDR3 bases: TGTGCCAGCAGCTTATCAGGTGGGGATACGCAGTATTTT.

The V call is TRBV7-2, the J call TRBJ2-7; 10 bases match TRBD2. CDR1 and CDR2 from the germline V gene are SGHTA and FQGNSA. This CDR3 is built from 16 residues. Unmatched junction bases numbered 11, after V lost 5 bases and J lost 4 bases. CDR3 bases: TGTGCCAGCAGCAAGCCCCTAGCGGGAGAGCCTTACGAGCAGTACTTC. Translated: CASSKPLAGEPYEQYF.

The rearrangement uses TRBV15 and TRBJ2-1; tentatively, D is TRBD2 (6 bases). The CDR3 runs to 13 residues. Germline loops: CDR1 LNHNV, CDR2 YYDKDF (reference sequence). Trimming stripped 0 bases from V and 7 bases from J, with 7 bases between. The CDR3 sequence is CATSRDRGNEQFF. The CDR3 DNA reads as TGTGCCACCAGCAGAGATCGGGGGAATGAGCAGTTCTTC. The variable domain in full, completed from reference TRBV15 and TRBJ2-1, reads DAMVIQNPRYQVTQFGKPVTLSCSQTLNHNVMYWYQQKSSQAPKLLFHYYDKDFNNEADTPDNFQSRRPNTSFCFLDIRSPGLGDTAMYLCATSRDRGNEQFFGPGTRLTVL.

The chain combines TRBV10-2 with TRBJ1-1; 9 bases map to TRBD1. There are 14 residues in the CDR3. CDR1 is WSHSY, CDR2 SAAADI, per germline. V lost 3 bases, J lost 11 bases, and 10 bases stayed unmatched. The CDR3 DNA sequence: TGCGCCAGCAGTGACCCGGGACAGGGTCGGTGGGCTTTCTTT. It specifies CASSDPGQGRWAFF.

This clone has a handful of counts. The rearrangement uses TRBV19 and TRBJ1-1, with 7 nucleotides matching TRBD1. Per germline, CDR1 LNHDA and CDR2 SQIVND (reference sequence). J gave up 6 bases and V 3 bases, and 10 bases lay outside the gene matches. The CDR3 totals 15 residues. CDR3 in DNA: TGTGCCAGTAGTATCATGACAGGGAGTGGCGCTGAAGCTTTCTTT. Translated, it gives CASSIMTGSGAEAFF.

The chain links TRBV4-1 to TRBJ2-7; 10 bases map to TRBD2. Per germline, CDR1 MGHRA and CDR2 YSYEKL. The CDR3 loop spans 15 amino acids. V lost 1 base and J lost 3; bases outside the gene matches: 3. In DNA form, the CDR3 reads TGCGCCAGCAGCCAAGGAGCGGGGGGGGTCTACGAGCAGTACTTC. Encoded protein: CASSQGAGGVYEQYF.

The chain joins TRBV29-1 to TRBJ2-1, with 8 bases fitting TRBD2. The germline V gene encodes CDR1 SQVTM and CDR2 ANQGSEA. The CDR3 runs to 14 residues. V was clipped by 3 bases and J by 7 bases; unmatched bases: 8. The CDR3 DNA reads as TGCAGCGTTGATACGGGAGGGCCGGGAAATGAGCAGTTCTTC. Amino acids: CSVDTGGPGNEQFF.

The chain is built from TRBV6-5 and TRBJ2-7, with 9 bases fitting TRBD1. This CDR3 has 13 amino acids. The junction had 4 bases not matched to a gene; V was cut back by 6 bases and J by 4 bases. Looked up from germline, CDR1 is MNHEY and CDR2 is SVGAGI. In DNA form, the CDR3 reads TGTGCCAGCAGGGGGACAGGGACGTACGAGCAGTACTTC. It translates to CASRGTGTYEQYF.

CDR3: CASSYYESLTYEQYF. The CDR3 nucleotides read TGTGCCAGCAGTTACTATGAGTCCCTGACCTACGAGCAGTACTTC. The chain uses TRBV6-5 and TRBJ2-7, with unresolved D. The V and J ends lost 1 base and 2 bases respectively, with 12 bases between them. The germline V gene has CDR1 MNHEY and CDR2 SVGAGI. There are 15 residues in the CDR3.

Concerning this clone: The sample carries other DNA sequences with the same CDR3. The V call is TRBV9, the J call TRBJ2-7; 8 nucleotides line up with TRBD2. This CDR3 contains 15 residues. Germline V CDR1 and CDR2: SGDLS, YYNGEE. Unmatched junction bases numbered 3, after V lost 0 bases and J lost 1 base. The CDR3 sequence: CASSVGTSRSYEQYF. The CDR3 DNA is TGTGCCAGCAGCGTAGGGACTAGCAGGTCCTACGAGCAGTACTTC. The whole variable domain, remainder taken from reference TRBV9 and TRBJ2-7, is DSGVTQTPKHLITATGQRVTLRCSPRSGDLSVYWYQQSLDQGLQFLIQYYNGEERAKGNILERFSAQQFPDLHSELNLSSLELGDSALYFCASSVGTSRSYEQYFGPGTRLTVT.

The DNA for the CDR3 is TGTGCCTGGGTTGAATGGATGGGGGACACCACTTTCAATGAGCAGTTCTTC. Amino acids: CAWVEWMGDTTFNEQFF. The chain links TRBV30 to TRBJ2-1, with a tentative D call TRBD1 (6 bases). The CDR3 has 17 residues. Germline V gives CDR1 GTSNPN, CDR2 SVGIG (reference sequence). V lost 5 bases to trimming and J lost 6 bases, with 26 bases between them.

The chain combines TRBV30 with TRBJ2-1; possible D gene TRBD2, 6 bases. The germline CDR1 and CDR2 sequences are GTSNPN and SVGIG (reference sequence). The germline V and J ends were trimmed by 3 bases and 5 bases, with 17 bases remaining between them. This CDR3 is 15 amino acids long. The chain's CDR3 is CAWRSPKEGHNEQFF. CDR3 DNA: TGTGCCTGGAGAAGCCCCAAGGAGGGGCACAATGAGCAGTTCTTC.

The chain recombines TRBV29-1 with TRBJ2-2; 12 nucleotides match TRBD2. The germline V gene has CDR1 SQVTM and CDR2 ANQGSEA. Trimming at V came to 6 bases and at J to 5 bases, leaving 13 bases not matched to a gene. The CDR3 contains 17 residues. CDR3 nucleotides: TGCAGCGTCCCCCCCCTAGCGGGAGGGCGGCGAACCGGGGAGCTGTTTTTT. Its translation is CSVPPLAGGRRTGELFF.

V gene TRBV13 combines with J gene TRBJ2-7, with 13 bases that match TRBD2. Unmatched junction bases numbered 17, after V lost 2 bases and J lost 4 bases. CDR1 and CDR2 (germline): PRHDT, FYEKMQ (reference sequence). The CDR3 is made up of 20 amino acids. CDR3 nucleotide sequence: TGTGCCAGCAGCTTATCTATCGAGGGGCACACTAGCGGGAGGGCGTACGAGCAGTACTTC. Translated, it gives CASSLSIEGHTSGRAYEQYF.

This sequence joins TRBV10-1 and TRBJ2-7; D might be TRBD1 (6 bases). The CDR3 consists of 14 residues. Trimming left V 2 bases short and J 3 bases short, with 11 bases between. From germline, CDR1 is WNHNN and CDR2 SYGVQD (reference sequence). CDR3 in DNA: TGCGCCAGCAGTGAGAGCGTCAGGGGCTACGAGCAGTACTTC. Its protein product is CASSESVRGYEQYF.